The rows below give T cell receptor beta chains drawn from one sample of a study of blood T cell repertoires in COVID-19. The assay was immunoSEQ multiplex PCR, and TCRdb's table has in-frame clones only and misses some. The data contain some 200,000 clones, approximately 90% of them singletons. The sample was peripheral blood. Receptor source: a man at least 80 years old with acute or convalescent COVID-19. Each CDR3 is given with its conserved first and last residue. A D gene is named only where the DNA matches it firmly. Clone size, where shown, is once, few, many, or a class for clones that have expanded.

J	V	size	D	DNA	CDR3
TRBJ1-5	TRBV6-2/TRBV6-3	.	TRBD1	TGTGCCAGCAGTTACTCTGGGACAGGGGGCTGGCAGCCCCAGCATTTT	CASSYSGTGGWQPQHF
TRBJ2-5	TRBV27	.	.	TGTGCCAGCAGTCGAGGGGGTAGAAACCAAGAGACCCAGTACTTC	CASSRGGRNQETQYF
TRBJ1-2	TRBV30	.	TRBD1	TGTGCCTGGAGTTTCACCGGGACAGGCTTTGCCTATGGCTACACCTTC	CAWSFTGTGFAYGYTF
TRBJ2-3	TRBV2	.	TRBD1	TGTGCCAGCAGTCCACAGGGGGGCGGCACAGATACGCAGTATTTT	CASSPQGGGTDTQYF
TRBJ2-7	TRBV10-1	.	TRBD2	TGCGCCAGCAGTGAAATCGGGACTAGCGGGCGCGAGCAGTACTTC	CASSEIGTSGREQYF
TRBJ2-3	TRBV24-1	.	.	TGTGCCACCAGGGGCATCACAGATACGCAGTATTTT	CATRGITDTQYF
TRBJ1-4	TRBV4-1	.	.	TGCGCCAGCAGCCAAGGGGACATAAAGGAAAAACTGTTTTTT	CASSQGDIKEKLFF
TRBJ2-1	TRBV4-2	once	.	TGTGCCAGCAGCCAAGATAGTGGCTACAGCTCCTACAATGAGCAGTTCTTC	CASSQDSGYSSYNEQFF
TRBJ2-7	TRBV27	.	.	TGTGCCAGCAGTCCCTTCCCCTTCTACGAGCAGTACTTC	CASSPFPFYEQYF
TRBJ2-7	TRBV27	.	.	TGTGCCAGCAGGGCCGGGTTCGGGGTGAGCTCCTACGAGCAGTACTTC	CASRAGFGVSSYEQYF
TRBJ1-2	TRBV7-6	.	TRBD1	TGTGCCAGCAGCCCTAGGGGACAGGGCTATGGCTACACCTTC	CASSPRGQGYGYTF
TRBJ2-1	TRBV7-2	.	.	TGTGCCAGCAGCATGAGCTCCTACAATGAGCAGTTCTTC	CASSMSSYNEQFF
TRBJ1-2	TRBV30	.	.	TGTGCCTGCCGGGGGGGAAATGGCTACACCTTC	CACRGGNGYTF
TRBJ2-5	TRBV19	once	.	TGTGCCAGTTCCCCTCCTCAAGAGACCCAGTACTTC	CASSPPQETQYF
TRBJ2-5	TRBV7-9	.	TRBD1	TGTGCCAGCAGCCCCGGACAGGCCCAAGAGACCCAGTACTTC	CASSPGQAQETQYF
TRBJ1-6	TRBV7-2	.	.	TGTGCCAGCCGTTTAACAGGCCAAGCATATAATTCACCCCTCCACTTT	CASRLTGQAYNSPLHF
TRBJ2-7	TRBV3-1/TRBV3-2	.	.	TGTGCCAGCAGACTCGCCGGAGGGGACGAGCAGTACTTC	CASRLAGGDEQYF
TRBJ2-7	TRBV28	.	.	TGTGCCAGCAGTTTAAGACCCGGGCAGGGCGGCTACGAGCAGTACTTC	CASSLRPGQGGYEQYF
TRBJ1-6	TRBV30	.	.	TGTGCCTGGAGTGGCCAACGACACCGAAATTCACCCCTCCACTTT	CAWSGQRHRNSPLHF
TRBJ2-3	TRBV7-9	few	.	TGTGCCAGCAGCTTAGCTCAGGGGAATGAAGATACGCAGTATTTT	CASSLAQGNEDTQYF
TRBJ2-2	TRBV30	.	TRBD2	TGTGCCTGGAGTACGTCGGCGGGACTAGCTACCGGGGAGCTGTTTTTT	CAWSTSAGLATGELFF
TRBJ2-7	TRBV6-2/TRBV6-3	.	TRBD1	TGTGCCACCACCCCGACAGGGCCCAACTACGAGCAGTACTTC	CATTPTGPNYEQYF
TRBJ1-5	TRBV12-3/TRBV12-4	.	.	TGTGCCAGCAGTTTAGGGCGGGGTCAGCCCCAGCATTTT	CASSLGRGQPQHF
TRBJ1-3	TRBV2	large	.	TGTGCCCTACGGGAAGACCTCTCTGGAAACACCATATATTTT	CALREDLSGNTIYF
TRBJ1-2	TRBV28	.	.	TGTGCCAGCAGTTCAGTTTATGGCTACACCTTC	CASSSVYGYTF
TRBJ2-7	TRBV4-2	.	TRBD2	TGTGCCAGCAGCCAAGATCTAGCGGACTCCTACGAGCAGTACTTC	CASSQDLADSYEQYF
TRBJ2-7	TRBV6-5	.	TRBD2	TGTGCCAGCTGGGGGGGGGTAACGTACGAGCAGTACTTC	CASWGGVTYEQYF
TRBJ1-1	TRBV5-1	.	TRBD1	TGCGCCAGCAGCCCCGGGACAGGGTCGACTGAAGCTTTCTTT	CASSPGTGSTEAFF
TRBJ1-2	TRBV18	.	.	TGTGCCAGCTCACTGGGCCTCCCGGATGGCTACACCTTC	CASSLGLPDGYTF
TRBJ1-5	TRBV7-2	.	.	TGTGCCAGCAGCTTGGGGCAGGGGAGCAATCAGCCCCAGCATTTT	CASSLGQGSNQPQHF
TRBJ1-5	TRBV11-2	.	.	TGTGCCAGCAGCTTAGAGGGCAGGTTGGGTCAGCCCCAGCATTTT	CASSLEGRLGQPQHF
TRBJ1-1	TRBV7-9	few	TRBD1	TGTGCCAGCAGCGATTTCGGGACAGGGGACACTGAAGCTTTCTTT	CASSDFGTGDTEAFF
TRBJ2-2	TRBV18	.	.	TGTGCCAGCTCACCAAGGGGGACCGGGGAGCTGTTTTTT	CASSPRGTGELFF